This passage covers 21 T cell receptor beta chains from one sample sequenced in a study of a mutant IDH1 vaccine in newly diagnosed glioma. Regarding time point: week 47, end of study. What each vaccine dose contained was 300 ug of mutant IDH1 20-mer peptide, accompanied by topical imiquimod. Their target antigens are unknown. The method was immunoSEQ multiplex PCR; TCRdb's version includes in-frame clones alone and lacks a portion of them. The sample gives about 33,000 clones, roughly 71% of which show up once; over 7.5% is in the top ten. Source: PBMCs, taken from a glioma patient whose treatment included an IDH1 peptide vaccine. The receptors derive from a man aged 35 to 55 with glioma.

The chain employs TRBV2 and TRBJ1-1; D not certain. This CDR3 is 13 amino acids long. The V gene's germline CDR1 is SNHLY and CDR2 FYNNEI. Trimming pared 7 bases from V and 1 base from J, leaving 10 bases between. The CDR3 protein is CASIPDTNTEAFF. The DNA for the CDR3 is TGTGCCAGCATCCCCGATACGAACACTGAAGCTTTCTTT.

The chain uses TRBV11-2 and TRBJ1-1, with D possibly TRBD1 on 6 matching bases. The CDR3 extends over 13 amino acids. With 5 bases removed from V and 5 bases from J, the gap between germline ends came to 12 bases. Per germline, CDR1 SGHAT and CDR2 FQNNGV. This CDR3 reads CASSPGQPTEAFF. In nucleotides, the CDR3 is TGTGCCAGCAGCCCAGGACAGCCTACTGAAGCTTTCTTT.

Only a few counts were recorded for this clone. V is TRBV19 and J is TRBJ1-2; 7 bases align to TRBD1. The length of the CDR3 is 18 residues. Trimming took 3 bases from V and 4 from J; bases not matched to a gene: 17. Germline lookup yields CDR1 LNHDA and CDR2 SQIVND (reference sequence). CDR3 protein: CASSITFDRAVVSYGYTF. The CDR3 DNA sequence: TGTGCCAGTAGTATCACATTCGACAGGGCCGTTGTTAGCTATGGCTACACCTTC.

V is TRBV27 and J is TRBJ1-5; D perhaps matches TRBD1 (5 bases). CDR1 MNHEY and CDR2 SMNVEV come from the germline V gene (reference sequence). The CDR3 loop spans 14 amino acids. The ends were cut back, 7 bases at V and 6 bases at J, with 16 bases in the middle. DNA of the CDR3: TGTGCCAGCAAAAAGGAGGGGCGGACTCAGCCCCAGCATTTT. Encoded protein: CASKKEGRTQPQHF.

This chain links TRBV10-2 with TRBJ1-1; D gene unclear. CDR1 and CDR2 (germline): WSHSY, SAAADI. Trimming stripped 7 bases from V and 1 base from J, with 10 bases between. The CDR3 is 13 amino acids. CDR3 DNA sequence: TGCGCCAGCACCCAACGGGGGAACACTGAAGCTTTCTTT. This gives the protein CASTQRGNTEAFF.

The rearrangement joins TRBV6-6 to TRBJ1-5; D possibly corresponds to TRBD1 (6 bases). The CDR3 has 14 residues. The V gene lost 6 bases and the J gene lost 3 bases, with 12 bases spanning the gap. Germline V gene lookup returns CDR1 MNHNY and CDR2 SVGAGI (reference sequence). CDR3 in DNA: TGTGCCAGCAGGGTCGGGGGCGACAATCAGCCCCAGCATTTT. Its protein product is CASRVGGDNQPQHF.

The chain uses TRBV5-1 and TRBJ2-1, with D uncertain. The germline V gene encodes CDR1 SGHRS and CDR2 YFSETQ. Trimming removed 4 bases at V and 10 bases at J, with 12 bases between. This CDR3 region has 12 residues. The CDR3 loop reads CASSIIQREQFF. In nucleotides, the CDR3 is TGCGCCAGCAGCATCATACAGAGAGAGCAGTTCTTC. Full variable domain (remainder filled in from reference TRBV5-1 and TRBJ2-1): KAGVTQTPRYLIKTRGQQVTLSCSPISGHRSVSWYQQTPGQGLQFLFEYFSETQRNKGNFPGRFSGRQFSNSRSEMNVSTLELGDSALYLCASSIIQREQFFGPGTRLTVL.

This chain connects TRBV29-1 to TRBJ1-1; TRBD1 agrees at 9 bases. V dropped 7 bases and J dropped 5; count of bases not matched to a gene: 11. The CDR3 extends over 14 amino acids. Germline-derived CDR1 and CDR2 are SQVTM and ANQGSEA. The CDR3 DNA is TGCAGCGCCGTTAGGGACAGGGATGGGACTGAAGCTTTCTTT. Its translation: CSAVRDRDGTEAFF. Looking up the rest from reference TRBV29-1 and TRBJ1-1 gives the full variable domain: SAVISQKPSRDICQRGTSLTIQCQVDSQVTMMFWYRQQPGQSLTLIATANQGSEATYESGFVIDKFPISRPNLTFSTLTVSNMSPEDSSIYLCSAVRDRDGTEAFFGQGTRLTVV.

As DNA, the CDR3 is TGTGCCAGCAGCCTACAGGGGGCGGACTATGGCTACACCTTC. Its translation: CASSLQGADYGYTF. The chain carries TRBV9 and TRBJ1-2; 9 nucleotides match TRBD1. J was trimmed by 3 bases and V by 4 bases; bases with no gene match: 4. CDR1 is SGDLS, CDR2 YYNGEE, per germline. The CDR3 length is 14 residues.

V gene TRBV19 combines with J gene TRBJ2-3; unclear D gene. V lost 0 bases, J lost 3 bases, and 4 bases lay in between. The CDR3 totals 13 residues. The germline CDR1 and CDR2 sequences are LNHDA and SQIVND (reference sequence). In DNA form, the CDR3 reads TGTGCCAGTAGTATAGAATGGACAGATACGCAGTATTTT. Encoded protein: CASSIEWTDTQYF. The complete variable domain, with remaining parts taken from reference TRBV19 and TRBJ2-3, reads DGGITQSPKYLFRKEGQNVTLSCEQNLNHDAMYWYRQDPGQGLRLIYYSQIVNDFQKGDIAEGYSVSREKKESFPLTVTSAQKNPTAFYLCASSIEWTDTQYFGPGTRLTVL.

This chain uses TRBV5-1 with TRBJ2-1, with 10 bases identical to TRBD2. CDR3 length: 14 residues. Germline V lookup: CDR1 SGHRS, CDR2 YFSETQ. Trimming took 4 bases from V and 5 from J; bases not matched to a gene: 3. CDR3 sequence reads: CASSPGTSDNEQFF. Here the CDR3 DNA reads TGCGCCAGCAGCCCCGGGACTAGCGACAATGAGCAGTTCTTC.

V gene TRBV30 combines with J gene TRBJ1-6, with 8 bases lining up with TRBD1. The CDR3 sequence is 15 residues long. V lost 2 bases to trimming and J lost 5 bases; unmatched junction nucleotides: 5. CDR1 is GTSNPN and CDR2 is SVGIG in the germline V gene (reference sequence). CDR3 region: CAWSTGGPNNSPLHF. The DNA for the CDR3 is TGTGCCTGGAGTACAGGGGGGCCAAATAATTCACCCCTCCACTTT.

This rearrangement joins TRBV6-1 to TRBJ1-2, with D perhaps TRBD1 (5 bases). This CDR3 is 13 amino acids long. Germline CDR1 and CDR2: MNHNS and SASEGT. V lost 10 bases to trimming and J lost 8 bases, with 20 bases between them. The CDR3 bases are TGTGCCATTCCAAGGCTGGGGGTGGGCGGCTACACCTTC. Protein product: CAIPRLGVGGYTF.

V and J are TRBV15 and TRBJ2-1, with TRBD1 as a possible D gene (7 bases). V lost 5 bases to trimming and J lost 2 bases, with 10 bases between them. CDR3 length: 14 residues. Germline loops: CDR1 LNHNV, CDR2 YYDKDF (reference sequence). CDR3 coding DNA: TGTGCCACCAGCGGAGGGACAGCCTACAATGAGCAGTTCTTC. As protein: CATSGGTAYNEQFF.

This rearrangement joins TRBV27 to TRBJ2-7; perhaps TRBD2 as D (6 bases). This CDR3 spans 14 amino acids. Germline CDR1 is MNHEY and CDR2 is SMNVEV (reference sequence). V lost 4 bases to trimming and J lost 5 bases, with 15 bases between them. The CDR3 nucleotides are TGTGCCAGCAGTTCCTTTCCTACGGGGGACGAGCAGTACGTC. It translates to CASSSFPTGDEQYV.

V gene TRBV7-2 combines with J gene TRBJ2-1; D possibly corresponds to TRBD2 (6 bases). Germline V gene data show CDR1 as SGHTA and CDR2 as FQGNSA. V was clipped by 1 base and J by 7 bases, with 8 bases between them. CDR3 length equals 13 residues. This CDR3 is CASSLVRENEQFF. In nucleotides, the CDR3 is TGTGCCAGCAGCTTAGTCCGGGAGAATGAGCAGTTCTTC.

The gene calls are TRBV11-2 and TRBJ2-1; D unresolved. V lost 5 bases, J lost 5 bases, and 10 bases lay in between. The CDR3 length is 13 residues. Germline CDR1 is SGHAT and CDR2 is FQNNGV. The CDR3 reads CASSLLRNNEQFF. The DNA for the CDR3 is TGTGCCAGCAGCCTTCTAAGAAACAATGAGCAGTTCTTC.

This clone was seen a single time. The rearrangement uses TRBV7-2 and TRBJ1-1, with D uncertain. The CDR3 is 13 amino acids. Germline values: CDR1 SGHTA, CDR2 FQGNSA. The germline V and J ends were trimmed by 1 base and 8 bases, with 11 bases remaining between them. The CDR3 protein is CASSLDGVTEAFF. CDR3 DNA sequence: TGTGCCAGCAGCTTAGATGGGGTTACCGAAGCTTTCTTT.

This clone was detected a few times. This chain connects TRBV27 to TRBJ1-1; D possibly corresponds to TRBD1 (5 bases). Germline assignment: CDR1 MNHEY and CDR2 SMNVEV (reference sequence). The CDR3 runs 11 residues. The V and J ends lost 5 bases and 5 bases respectively, with 6 bases between them. The CDR3 protein is CASSQGTEAFF. The CDR3 DNA reads TGTGCCAGCAGTCAGGGTACTGAAGCTTTCTTT.

V usage is TRBV28 and J usage is TRBJ2-1, with 7 bases matching TRBD2. The CDR3 loop spans 13 amino acids. Per the germline V gene, CDR1 is MDHEN and CDR2 is SYDVKM. V trimming: 6 bases; J trimming: 7 bases; junction bases outside the gene matches: 6. Here the CDR3 DNA reads TGTGCCAGCAGAGTGGCGGGAGTAAATGAGCAGTTCTTC. It encodes CASRVAGVNEQFF.

V is TRBV19 and J is TRBJ2-2; 10 positions agree with TRBD2. Germline values: CDR1 LNHDA, CDR2 SQIVND (reference sequence). J gave up 3 bases and V 5 bases, and 6 bases lay outside the gene matches. This CDR3 is 16 amino acids long. Written as DNA, the CDR3 is TGTGCCAGTAGTCTATCTAGCGGGAGAGACACCGGGGAGCTGTTTTTT. It codes for CASSLSSGRDTGELFF.